This TCR beta chain was identified in a study of blood T cell repertoires in COVID-19. For the study at large: Samples of COVID-19 (acute and convalescent) were obtained from the United States, Italy and Spain.

The V and J ends lost 7 bases and 3 bases, in that order; junction bases with no gene match: 10. This CDR3 comprises 15 residues. The germline V gene encodes CDR1 MNHEY and CDR2 SMNVEV (reference sequence). Per the authors' pipeline: Counts of nucleated cells, estimated from reference gene primer amplification, were obtained. Libraries were prepared by immunoSEQ multiplex PCR; TCRdb keeps only in-frame clonotypes and omits some of them. That table furnishes V, J and clone size, whereas the DNA furnished D and trimming. Here the sample spans roughly 62,000 clones, around 90% being singletons. The sequence was obtained from a man aged 70-80 years with acute or convalescent COVID-19. Specimen: peripheral blood. V and J are TRBV27 and TRBJ2-7; TRBD1 aligns across 9 bases. The CDR3, as DNA: TGTGCCAGCACCCCAGGCGGGACAGGGAGCTACGAGCAGTACTTC. Its translation is CASTPGGTGSYEQYF.